This T cell receptor beta chain was retrieved from a study of cytomegalovirus exposure and HLA in healthy donors. The overall study: An analysis done earlier identified 120 million or so unique TCR beta sequences from approximately 200 million T cells. The study, taken as a whole, reports: TCR beta V segments were, for the most part, productive about 87% or about 30% of the time in an earlier analysis.

The PCR had 60 Vbeta and 13 Jbeta primers. Clones were read by immunoSEQ multiplex PCR, and TCRdb kept only the in-frame ones, dropping some. Found here are 160,000 or so clones, 70% of them singletons; the top ten hold 4.7%. This CDR3 is built from 15 residues. Germline V gives CDR1 MGHDK, CDR2 SYGVNS. The V and J ends lost 1 base and 4 bases respectively, with 13 bases between them. Details on this clone: The antigen remains unidentified.

The rearrangement uses TRBV25-1 and TRBJ1-2, with D possibly being TRBD1 (6 bases). Sequencing input: PBMCs. This clonotype originated in a man between 18 and 35 years old in good health and CMV-seropositive. The CDR3 sequence is CASSEFGSGVYGYTF. The CDR3 DNA reads as TGTGCCAGCAGTGAATTTGGGTCAGGGGTCTATGGCTACACCTTC.